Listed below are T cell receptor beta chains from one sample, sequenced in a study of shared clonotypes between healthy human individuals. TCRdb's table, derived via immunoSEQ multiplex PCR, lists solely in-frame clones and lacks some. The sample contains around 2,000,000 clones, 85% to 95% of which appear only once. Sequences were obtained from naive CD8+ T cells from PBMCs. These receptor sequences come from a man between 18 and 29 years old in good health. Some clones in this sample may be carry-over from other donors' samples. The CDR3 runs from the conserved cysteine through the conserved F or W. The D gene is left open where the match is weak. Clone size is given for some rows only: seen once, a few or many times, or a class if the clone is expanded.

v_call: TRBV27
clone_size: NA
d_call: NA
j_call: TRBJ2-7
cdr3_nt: TGTGCCAGCAGCGTGACTCAAGGGGAGCAGTACTTC
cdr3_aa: CASSVTQGEQYF

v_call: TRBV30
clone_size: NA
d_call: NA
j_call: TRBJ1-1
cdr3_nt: TGTGCCTGGACAGGATGGAACACTGAAGCTTTCTTT
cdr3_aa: CAWTGWNTEAFF

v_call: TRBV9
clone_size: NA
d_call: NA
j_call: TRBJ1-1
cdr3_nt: TGTGCCAGCAGCGTAGAGGCAGGCGGTACTGAAGCTTTCTTT
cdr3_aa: CASSVEAGGTEAFF

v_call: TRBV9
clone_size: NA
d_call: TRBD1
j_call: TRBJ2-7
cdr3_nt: TGTGCCAGCAGCGTAGGGGGACAGGGGGCGTACGAGCAGTACTTC
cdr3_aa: CASSVGGQGAYEQYF

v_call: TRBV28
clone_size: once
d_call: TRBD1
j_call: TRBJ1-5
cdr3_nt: TGTGCCAGCAGTTTTTACAGGGGATTTCAGCCCCAGCATTTT
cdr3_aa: CASSFYRGFQPQHF

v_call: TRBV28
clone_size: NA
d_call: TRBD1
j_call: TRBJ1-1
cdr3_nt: TGTGCCAGCAGTTTGACAGGGAGAGCGATCACTGAAGCTTTCTTT
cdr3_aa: CASSLTGRAITEAFF

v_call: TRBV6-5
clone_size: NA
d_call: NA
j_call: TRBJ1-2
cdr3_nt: TGTGCCAGCAGTTACGCCGAGTCTAACTATGGCTACACCTTC
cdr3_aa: CASSYAESNYGYTF

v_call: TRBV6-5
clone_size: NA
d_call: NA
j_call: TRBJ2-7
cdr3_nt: TGTGCCAGCAGTTCGGGACCGTACTCCTACGAGCAGTACTTC
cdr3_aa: CASSSGPYSYEQYF

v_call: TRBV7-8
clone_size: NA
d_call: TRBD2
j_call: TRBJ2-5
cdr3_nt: TGTGCCAGCAGCTTATATGTAGCGGGAGTGGGAGAGACCCAGTACTTC
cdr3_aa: CASSLYVAGVGETQYF

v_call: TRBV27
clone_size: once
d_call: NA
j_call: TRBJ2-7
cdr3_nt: TGTGCCAGCAGTTTCGGGTCCAGCCTCTACGAGCAGTACTTC
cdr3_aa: CASSFGSSLYEQYF

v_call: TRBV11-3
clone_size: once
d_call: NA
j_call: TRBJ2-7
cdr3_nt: TGTGCCAGCAGCTTAGTAGGTTTCCATCCAGGACTTACTGATAACGAGCAGTACTTC
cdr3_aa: CASSLVGFHPGLTDNEQYF

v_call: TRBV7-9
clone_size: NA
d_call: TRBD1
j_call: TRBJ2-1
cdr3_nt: TGTGCCAGCAGCTTGACACCGGGACAGGAGCAGTTCTTC
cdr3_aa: CASSLTPGQEQFF

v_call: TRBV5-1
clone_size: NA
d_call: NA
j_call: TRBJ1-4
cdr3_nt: TGCGCCAGCAGCTTTGGAGGGGCAACTAATGAAAAACTGTTTTTT
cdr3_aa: CASSFGGATNEKLFF

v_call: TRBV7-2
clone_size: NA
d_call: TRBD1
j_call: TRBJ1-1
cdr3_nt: TGTGCCAGCAGCGCGAGACAGGGGATGAACACTGAAGCTTTCTTT
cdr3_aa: CASSARQGMNTEAFF

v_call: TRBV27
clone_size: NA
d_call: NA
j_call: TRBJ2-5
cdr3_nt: TGTGCCAGCAGTACCGCCTGGGTGGGCCAAGAGACCCAGTACTTC
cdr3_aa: CASSTAWVGQETQYF

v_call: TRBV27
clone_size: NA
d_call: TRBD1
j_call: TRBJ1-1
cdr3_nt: TGTGCCAGCAGTATGGGACAGGGTGGCACTGAAGCTTTCTTT
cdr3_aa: CASSMGQGGTEAFF

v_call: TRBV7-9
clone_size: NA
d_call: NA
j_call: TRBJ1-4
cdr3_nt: TGTGCCAGCAGCCCAAAGTCAGTGCCTAATGAAAAACTGTTTTTT
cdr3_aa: CASSPKSVPNEKLFF

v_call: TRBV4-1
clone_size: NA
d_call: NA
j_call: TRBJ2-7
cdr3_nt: TGCGCCAGCAGCCAAGATGGGGTCCGAGGGGGCTCCTACGAGCAGTACTTC
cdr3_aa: CASSQDGVRGGSYEQYF

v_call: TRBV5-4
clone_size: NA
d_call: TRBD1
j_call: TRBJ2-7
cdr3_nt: TGTGCCAGCAGCTTCCGACAGGGCCCCTACGAGCAGTACTTC
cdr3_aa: CASSFRQGPYEQYF

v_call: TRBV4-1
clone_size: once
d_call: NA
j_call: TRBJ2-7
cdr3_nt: TGCGCCAGCAGCCAGGGGCCTAGAGGTAGCCCCCTCGAGGAGCAGTACTTC
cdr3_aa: CASSQGPRGSPLEEQYF

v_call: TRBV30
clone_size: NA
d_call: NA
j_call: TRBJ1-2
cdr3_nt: TGTGCCTTGCTTTTTGGCTACACCTTC
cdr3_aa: CALLFGYTF

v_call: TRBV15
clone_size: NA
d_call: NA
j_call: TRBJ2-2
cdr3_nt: TGTGCCACCAGCGGGGGGGCCCAGCAGGCCGGGGAGCTGTTTTTT
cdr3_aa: CATSGGAQQAGELFF

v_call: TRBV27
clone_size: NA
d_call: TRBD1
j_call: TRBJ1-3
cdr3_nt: TGTGCCAGCAGTTCCCCCGGGACAGGGGGAAACACCATATATTTT
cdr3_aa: CASSSPGTGGNTIYF

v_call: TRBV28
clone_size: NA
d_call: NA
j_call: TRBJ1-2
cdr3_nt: TGTGCCAGCACCCCCGGGGGCCTCCTCTATGGCTACACCTTC
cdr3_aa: CASTPGGLLYGYTF

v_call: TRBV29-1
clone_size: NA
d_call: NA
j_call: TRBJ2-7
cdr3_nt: TGCAGCGTTTCAGGGAGTAGCTTGGAGCAGTACTTC
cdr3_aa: CSVSGSSLEQYF

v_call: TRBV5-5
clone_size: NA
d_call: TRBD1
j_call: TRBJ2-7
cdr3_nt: TGTGCCAGCACCTGGGACAGAACCTACGAGCAGTACTTC
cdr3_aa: CASTWDRTYEQYF

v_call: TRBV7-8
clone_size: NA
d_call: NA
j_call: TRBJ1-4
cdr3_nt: TGTGCCAGCAGCCGTGGGGGCGGTCAGGGTGAAAAACTGTTTTTT
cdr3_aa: CASSRGGGQGEKLFF

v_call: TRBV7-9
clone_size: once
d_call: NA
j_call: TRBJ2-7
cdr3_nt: TGTGCCAGCAGCTTATCCCTTTCGCGTCGGGCTGACTCCTACGAGCAGTACTTC
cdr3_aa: CASSLSLSRRADSYEQYF

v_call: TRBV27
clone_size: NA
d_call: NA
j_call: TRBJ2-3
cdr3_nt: TGTGCCAGCAGTTTAACTAGCCTTCGCACAGATACGCAGTATTTT
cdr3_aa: CASSLTSLRTDTQYF

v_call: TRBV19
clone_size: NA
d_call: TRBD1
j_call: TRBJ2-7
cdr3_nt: TGTGCCAGTAAACCTCGGGACAGGGCTTTGTACGAGCAGTACTTC
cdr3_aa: CASKPRDRALYEQYF

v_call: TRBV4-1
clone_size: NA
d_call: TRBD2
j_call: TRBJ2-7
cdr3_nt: TGCGCCAGCAGCCCCCGGGAGGAGGTGGCGGGAGGTTCCTACGAGCAGTACTTC
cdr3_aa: CASSPREEVAGGSYEQYF

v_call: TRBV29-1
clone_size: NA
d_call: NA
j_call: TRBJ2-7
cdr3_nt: TGCAGCGCCCGGGACGGGGCCGAGCAGTACTTC
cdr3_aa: CSARDGAEQYF

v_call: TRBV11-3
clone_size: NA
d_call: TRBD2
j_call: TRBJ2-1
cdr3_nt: TGTGCCAGCAGCGCTAGGGGACTAGCGGGAAACAATGAGCAGTTCTTC
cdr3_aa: CASSARGLAGNNEQFF

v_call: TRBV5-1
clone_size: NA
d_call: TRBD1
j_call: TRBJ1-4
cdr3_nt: TGCGCCAGCAGCTGGATGGGACAGGGAAAGGAAAAACTGTTTTTT
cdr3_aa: CASSWMGQGKEKLFF

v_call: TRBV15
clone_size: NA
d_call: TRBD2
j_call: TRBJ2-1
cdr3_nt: TGTGCCACCAGCCTTAGCGGGAGGGCCCCCAATGAGCAGTTCTTC
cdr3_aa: CATSLSGRAPNEQFF

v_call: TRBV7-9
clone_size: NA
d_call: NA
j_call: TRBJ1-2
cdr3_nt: TGTGCCAGCAGCCCCTCGGAAGCGCATAACTATGGCTACACCTTC
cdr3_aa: CASSPSEAHNYGYTF

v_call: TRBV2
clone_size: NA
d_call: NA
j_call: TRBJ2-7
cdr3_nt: TGTGCCAGCAGTGGCGGGACAGCAACCTACGAGCAGTACTTC
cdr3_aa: CASSGGTATYEQYF

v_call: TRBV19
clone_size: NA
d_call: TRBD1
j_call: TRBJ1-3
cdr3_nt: TGTGCCAGTAGTCAAGACAGGGGTTCTGGAAACACCATATATTTT
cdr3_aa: CASSQDRGSGNTIYF

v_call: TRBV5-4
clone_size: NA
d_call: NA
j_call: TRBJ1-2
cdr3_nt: TGTGCCAGCAGCTTTCAACAGGGTGACTATGGCTACACCTTC
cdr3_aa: CASSFQQGDYGYTF

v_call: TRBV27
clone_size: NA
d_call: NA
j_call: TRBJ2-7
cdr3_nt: TGTGCCAGCACAGGGGGGGGCGAGCAGTACTTC
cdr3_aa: CASTGGGEQYF

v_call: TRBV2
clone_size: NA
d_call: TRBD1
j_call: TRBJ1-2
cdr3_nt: TGTGCAAAAAGGGGGACAGATGGCTACACCTTC
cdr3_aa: CAKRGTDGYTF

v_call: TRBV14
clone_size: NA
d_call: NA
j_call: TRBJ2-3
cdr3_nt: TGTGCCAGCAGCCAACTTGCTTCCTGGGATACGCAGTATTTT
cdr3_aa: CASSQLASWDTQYF

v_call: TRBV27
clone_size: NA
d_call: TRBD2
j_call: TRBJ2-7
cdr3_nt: TGTGCCAGCAGTTTAAGGCTAGCGGTCTACGAGCAGTACTTC
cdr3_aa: CASSLRLAVYEQYF

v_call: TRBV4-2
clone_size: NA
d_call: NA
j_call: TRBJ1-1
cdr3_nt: TGTGCCAGCAGCCAAGAGGCAGCCCCGTCTGAAGCTTTCTTT
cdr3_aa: CASSQEAAPSEAFF

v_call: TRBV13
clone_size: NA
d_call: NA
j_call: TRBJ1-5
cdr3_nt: TGTGCCAGCAGCAGCCGGGGACAGCCCCAGCATTTT
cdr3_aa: CASSSRGQPQHF

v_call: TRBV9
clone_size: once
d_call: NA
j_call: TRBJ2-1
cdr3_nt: TGTGCCAGCAGCGTCCCAGGGAGCTCCTACAATGAGCAGTTCTTC
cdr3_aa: CASSVPGSSYNEQFF

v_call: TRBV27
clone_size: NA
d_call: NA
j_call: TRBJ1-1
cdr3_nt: TGTGCCAGCACTGGAGGGGAGGGAGCTTTCTTT
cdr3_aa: CASTGGEGAFF

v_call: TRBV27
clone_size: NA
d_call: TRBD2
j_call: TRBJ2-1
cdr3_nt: TGTGCCAGCAGTCCCCGGGAGGGCCTAAATGAGCAGTTCTTC
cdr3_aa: CASSPREGLNEQFF

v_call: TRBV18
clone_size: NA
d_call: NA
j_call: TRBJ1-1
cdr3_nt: TGTGCCAGCTCACCCGACACCGGGAGGTACACTGAAGCTTTCTTT
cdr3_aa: CASSPDTGRYTEAFF

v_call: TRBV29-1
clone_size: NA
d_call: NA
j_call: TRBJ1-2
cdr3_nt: TGCAGCGTTGAAGTCTGGGAGGGGGTAGATGGCTACACCTTC
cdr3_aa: CSVEVWEGVDGYTF

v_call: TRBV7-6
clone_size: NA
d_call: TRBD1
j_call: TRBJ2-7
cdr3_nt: TGTGCCAGCAGCTTAGTGGAGGGCCGGGACAGGGGGCTCTACGAGCAGTACTTC
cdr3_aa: CASSLVEGRDRGLYEQYF

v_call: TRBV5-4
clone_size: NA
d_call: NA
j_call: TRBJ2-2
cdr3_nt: TGTGCCAGCAGCTTGACTACCTCGAACACCGGGGAGCTGTTTTTT
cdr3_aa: CASSLTTSNTGELFF

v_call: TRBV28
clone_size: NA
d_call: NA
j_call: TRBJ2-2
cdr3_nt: TGTGCCAGCAGTTCCATCCCCGACGGCTACACCGGGGAGCTGTTTTTT
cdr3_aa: CASSSIPDGYTGELFF

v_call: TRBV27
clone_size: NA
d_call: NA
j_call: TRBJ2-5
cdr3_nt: TGTGCCAGCAGTTTATCGATAGGGGAGACCCAGTACTTC
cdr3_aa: CASSLSIGETQYF

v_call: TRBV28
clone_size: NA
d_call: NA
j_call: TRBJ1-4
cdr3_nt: TGTGCCAGCAGTTTAAAGGATAGGGAGGTGGGGGGAAAACTGTTTTTT
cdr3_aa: CASSLKDREVGGKLFF

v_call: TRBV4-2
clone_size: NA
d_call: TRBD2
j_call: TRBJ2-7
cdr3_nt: TGTGCCAGCAGCCAAGATTGGCGGCTAGCGGGATACGAGCAGTACTTC
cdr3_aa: CASSQDWRLAGYEQYF

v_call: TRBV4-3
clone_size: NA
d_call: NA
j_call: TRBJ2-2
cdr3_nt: TGCGCCAGCAGCCAAGATTTAGGGGTCACCGGGGAGCCGTTTTTT
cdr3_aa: CASSQDLGVTGEPFF

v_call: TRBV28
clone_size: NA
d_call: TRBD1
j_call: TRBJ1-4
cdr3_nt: TGTGCCAGCAGTATGGGACAGCCAACTAATGAAAAACTGTTTTTT
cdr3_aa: CASSMGQPTNEKLFF